These 19 T cell receptor beta chains were all obtained from the same sample, sequenced in a study of cytotoxic CD8 clonotypes in ibrutinib-treated CLL. TCRdb's table, derived via immunoSEQ multiplex PCR, lists solely in-frame clones and lacks some. This sample has roughly 130,000 clones; 75% to 95% occur once, and the top ten carry 9.5% to 14%. The starting material was PBMCs, obtained after 12 months of ibrutinib treatment. These receptors all stem from a human donor with chronic lymphocytic leukemia.

The CDR3 DNA reads as TGTGCCAGCACTTTGGTCTCGCGAGGCTACACCTTC. Protein product: CASTLVSRGYTF. The chain recombines TRBV28 with TRBJ1-2; D is unclear. The germline V gene encodes CDR1 MDHEN and CDR2 SYDVKM. V was cut by 7 bases and J by 8 bases, with 14 bases left in between. The CDR3 has 12 residues.

This chain links TRBV28 with TRBJ2-7; 10 nucleotides line up with TRBD2. Looked up from germline, CDR1 is MDHEN and CDR2 is SYDVKM. The CDR3 runs 13 residues. V trimming: 7 bases; J trimming: 5 bases; junction bases outside the gene matches: 5. CDR3 sequence (DNA): TGTGCCAGCATTGCTAGCGGGAGTCACGAGCAGTACTTC. It is translated as CASIASGSHEQYF.

The gene calls are TRBV28 and TRBJ1-2, with D hard to call. From germline, CDR1 is MDHEN and CDR2 SYDVKM. V lost 2 bases to trimming and J lost 4 bases, with 11 bases between them. This CDR3 region has 14 residues. CDR3 region: CASSLVGKGYGYTF. For the CDR3, the DNA is TGTGCCAGCAGTTTAGTTGGCAAAGGCTATGGCTACACCTTC.

V and J are TRBV5-1 and TRBJ2-3, with 10 bases aligning to TRBD2. This CDR3 comprises 16 residues. The junction had 4 bases not matched to a gene; V was cut back by 1 base and J by 2 bases. Germline values: CDR1 SGHRS, CDR2 YFSETQ. The CDR3 loop reads CASSLTSGVFTDTQYF. The CDR3 DNA sequence: TGCGCCAGCAGCTTGACTAGCGGGGTATTCACAGATACGCAGTATTTT.

The chain combines TRBV7-8 with TRBJ2-3; possibly TRBD2 for D (5 bases). The CDR3 sequence is 14 residues long. Trimming stripped 0 bases from V and 2 bases from J, with 6 bases between. Per germline, CDR1 SGHVS and CDR2 FQNEAQ. The CDR3 bases are TGTGCCAGCAGCTTAGCGGGAGTCACAGATACGCAGTATTTT. Translated, it gives CASSLAGVTDTQYF.

The genes are TRBV5-1 and TRBJ1-1; a possible D gene is TRBD1 (6 bases). Trimming took off 6 bases at V and 2 bases at J, with 17 bases between the two ends. Germline V gene sequence: CDR1 SGHRS, CDR2 YFSETQ. The CDR3 sequence is 15 residues long. CDR3: CASTLEGHLNTEAFF. CDR3 coding DNA: TGCGCCAGCACCTTAGAGGGACATCTTAACACTGAAGCTTTCTTT.

The chain recombines TRBV28 with TRBJ2-1, with D unresolved. CDR3 length: 14 amino acids. V dropped 5 bases and J dropped 0 bases, with 8 bases sitting between them. Germline CDR1 is MDHEN and CDR2 is SYDVKM. The CDR3 protein is CASSPGASYNEQFF. The DNA for the CDR3 is TGTGCCAGCAGTCCAGGAGCCTCCTACAATGAGCAGTTCTTC.

This chain uses TRBV4-3 with TRBJ2-2; D is unclear. Germline CDR1 LGHNA, CDR2 YSLEER. V was cut by 0 bases and J by 4 bases, with 12 bases left in between. The CDR3 loop spans 16 amino acids. In nucleotides, the CDR3 is TGCGCCAGCAGCCAAGAGAGACGGACCAGCACCGGGGAGCTGTTTTTT. Protein product: CASSQERRTSTGELFF.

The chain is built from TRBV7-8 and TRBJ2-7, with 13 bases matching TRBD2. The CDR3 is 16 residues long. J lost 2 bases, V lost 4 bases, and 5 bases had no gene match. The germline V gene has CDR1 SGHVS and CDR2 FQNEAQ. This chain's CDR3 is CASSSVGLAGTYEQYF. The CDR3 nucleotides are TGTGCCAGCAGCTCCGTGGGACTAGCGGGAACCTACGAGCAGTACTTC.

Here the CDR3 DNA reads TGTGCCAGCAGTAGGACAGGGGAGGGTGAAAAACTGTTTTTT. Its translation: CASSRTGEGEKLFF. The chain recombines TRBV27 with TRBJ1-4, with 9 bases lining up with TRBD1. The J segment lost 7 bases and the V segment lost 5 bases, leaving 5 bases of the junction unmatched. The CDR3 length is 14 residues. Germline V lookup: CDR1 MNHEY, CDR2 SMNVEV (reference sequence).

The rearrangement uses TRBV5-1 and TRBJ2-3, with unresolved D. CDR3 length: 14 amino acids. The germline V gene has CDR1 SGHRS and CDR2 YFSETQ. V gave up 4 bases and J gave up 4 bases, with 13 bases separating them. The CDR3 here is CASSDDSYPDTQYF. Here the CDR3 DNA reads TGCGCCAGCAGCGATGATAGCTACCCAGATACGCAGTATTTT.

The rearrangement joins TRBV6-5 to TRBJ2-7, with TRBD1 matching 11 bases. This CDR3 contains 15 residues. With V trimmed by 0 bases and J by 4 bases, 2 bases remained unmatched. The germline V gene has CDR1 MNHEY and CDR2 SVGAGI. CDR3 sequence: CASSYSGTGGYEQYF. CDR3 sequence (DNA): TGTGCCAGCAGTTACTCAGGGACAGGGGGATACGAGCAGTACTTC.

The chain carries TRBV5-1 and TRBJ2-3; perhaps TRBD1 as D (5 bases). Trimming removed 6 bases from V and 2 bases from J, with 19 bases in between. Germline CDR1 and CDR2: SGHRS and YFSETQ. The CDR3 totals 16 residues. The chain's CDR3 is CASTLDGQGPTDTQYF. Written as DNA, the CDR3 is TGCGCCAGCACCCTAGATGGGCAGGGCCCCACAGATACGCAGTATTTT.

The chain is built from TRBV7-9 and TRBJ1-1; D possibly corresponds to TRBD1 (6 bases). Germline CDR1 is SEHNR and CDR2 is FQNEAQ (reference sequence). The CDR3 extends over 19 amino acids. Trimming removed 0 bases at V and 0 bases at J, with 20 bases between. Written as DNA, the CDR3 is TGTGCCAGCAGCTTAGCGGAGGGGGGCAGTATGATTTTGAACACTGAAGCTTTCTTT. Translated, it gives CASSLAEGGSMILNTEAFF.

The gene calls are TRBV27 and TRBJ1-5, with D unclear. Germline CDR1 is MNHEY and CDR2 is SMNVEV (reference sequence). The length of the CDR3 is 14 residues. The germline V and J ends were trimmed by 3 bases and 0 bases, with 6 bases remaining between them. CDR3 nucleotides: TGTGCCAGCAGTTTGTATTATAGCAATCAGCCCCAGCATTTT. This translates into CASSLYYSNQPQHF.

The chain combines TRBV4-3 with TRBJ2-7; D uncertain. The V end lost 0 bases, the J end lost 4 bases, and 13 bases lay between the germline ends. The V gene's germline CDR1 is LGHNA and CDR2 YSLEER. The CDR3 has 15 amino acids. CDR3 bases: TGCGCCAGCAGCCAAGAAACCTCCGTTTCTTACGAGCAGTACTTC. This sequence encodes CASSQETSVSYEQYF.

Details on this clone: Mismatch with germline at one junction end may stem from a read error. The V gene is TRBV7-2, the J gene TRBJ2-1; 7 nucleotides match TRBD2. The CDR3 totals 13 residues. Germline CDR1 reads SGHTA; CDR2 reads FQGNSA. This chain's CDR3 is CASSLAVYNEQFF. The CDR3 coding sequence is TGTGCCAGCAGCCTAGCGGTTTACAATGAGCAGTTCTTC. Based on the CDR3 plus reference TRBV7-2 and TRBJ2-1, the full variable domain is GAGVSQSPSNKVTEKGKDVELRCDPISGHTALYWYRQSLGQGLEFLIYFQGNSAPDKSGLPSDRFSAERTGGSVSTLTIQRTQQEDSAVYLCASSLAVYNEQFFGPGTRLTVL.

This clone was detected a few times. The chain is built from TRBV28 and TRBJ1-2; TRBD1 aligns across 7 bases. Germline CDR1 reads MDHEN; CDR2 reads SYDVKM. The CDR3 contains 13 residues. V shed 5 bases and J 8 bases; nucleotides not matched to a gene: 8. The chain's CDR3 is CASSLQGGRGYTF. DNA for the CDR3: TGTGCCAGCAGTCTCCAGGGGGGCAGGGGCTACACCTTC.

The CDR3 spells CASSRGLAGAFYEQYF. CDR3 bases: TGTGCCAGCAGCCGGGGACTAGCGGGCGCGTTTTACGAGCAGTACTTC. The chain combines TRBV28 with TRBJ2-7, with 12 bases matching TRBD2. There are 16 residues in the CDR3. Germline CDR1 and CDR2: MDHEN and SYDVKM. Trimming removed 6 bases from V and 4 bases from J; junction bases left unmatched: 10.